These 4 T cell receptor beta chains were sequenced from one sample in a study of blood T cell repertoires in COVID-19. Assay: immunoSEQ multiplex PCR; the TCRdb copy retains only in-frame clones and omits some. The profile covers 250,000 to 350,000 clones, with roughly nine tenths appearing a single time and 2% to 2.5% taken by the ten largest. The sequenced sample consisted of peripheral blood. These receptors all come from a woman between 50 and 59 years old who had recovered from COVID-19.

V gene TRBV19 combines with J gene TRBJ1-1; unclear D gene. Deletions cut 5 bases from V and 0 bases from J, with 7 bases between. Germline V CDR1 and CDR2: LNHDA, SQIVND (reference sequence). This CDR3 has 13 residues. The CDR3 region is CASSAQLNTEAFF. Written as DNA, the CDR3 is TGTGCCAGTAGTGCCCAGTTGAACACTGAAGCTTTCTTT.

This clone was observed a handful of times. This chain uses TRBV7-2 with TRBJ2-3, with a possible D match to TRBD2 (5 bases). CDR3 length: 19 amino acids. Trimming stripped 2 bases from V and 2 bases from J, with 23 bases between. Germline lookup yields CDR1 SGHTA and CDR2 FQGNSA. CDR3 in amino acids: CASSLRSLSSASYTDTQYF. CDR3 DNA sequence: TGTGCCAGCAGCTTAAGATCCCTCAGTAGCGCCTCGTACACAGATACGCAGTATTTT.

This clone showed up just a few times. The V gene is TRBV7-9, the J gene TRBJ2-1; a possible D gene is TRBD2 (7 bases). The germline V gene has CDR1 SEHNR and CDR2 FQNEAQ (reference sequence). The CDR3 spans 15 residues. Trimming removed 4 bases at V and 9 bases at J, with 19 bases between. The CDR3 DNA reads as TGTGCCAGCAGCTCCGCGGGGGCCCAAGGCGGTGAGCAGTTCTTC. Translation: CASSSAGAQGGEQFF.

This chain joins TRBV4-2 and TRBJ1-2, with TRBD1 as a possible D gene (5 bases). Trimming pared 0 bases from V and 4 bases from J, leaving 6 bases between. The CDR3 is 13 amino acids. The germline V gene has CDR1 LGHNA and CDR2 YNFKEQ. As DNA, the CDR3 is TGTGCCAGCAGCCAAGAAGACAGCTATGGCTACACCTTC. Protein product: CASSQEDSYGYTF.